This is a list of T cell receptor beta chains from one sample in a study of HIV-infected patients and healthy controls. TCRdb reprocessed the 5' RACE reads with MiXCR, giving one entry per CDR3 protein. The sample has 13,000 or so distinct CDR3 sequences; roughly 9.9% are singletons. Input material: blood. Source of these receptors: an adult in good health. Each CDR3 is given with its conserved first and last residue. The D gene is left open where the match is weak. The size field is filled for only some rows; it gives once, few, many or a size class.

d_call	clone_size	cdr3_length	v_call	j_call	cdr3_nt	cdr3_aa
-	many	14	TRBV7-9	TRBJ2-7	TGTGCCAGCAGCTGGGGAGGACAGTCATACGAGCAGTACTTC	CASSWGGQSYEQYF
-	many	16	TRBV12-3/TRBV12-4	TRBJ2-2	TGTGCCAGCAGTTTATATGGCGCAGGGGTGCCCGGGGAGCTGTTTTTT	CASSLYGAGVPGELFF
-	many	15	TRBV5-5	TRBJ2-3	TGTGCCAGCAGCCCGAATAAAGTGGGCACAGATACGCAGTATTTT	CASSPNKVGTDTQYF
TRBD1	many	12	TRBV19	TRBJ2-7	TGTGCCAGTCTCGAGGGGGCGTACGAGCAGTACTTC	CASLEGAYEQYF
-	many	13	TRBV5-6	TRBJ1-1	TGTGCCAGCAGCAAAGGCCAGAGCACTGAAGCTTTCTTT	CASSKGQSTEAFF
TRBD1	medium-sized	15	TRBV20-1	TRBJ2-1	TGCAGTGCTAGAGATAAAGGACAGGACTACAATGAGCAGTTCTTC	CSARDKGQDYNEQFF
TRBD1	many	13	TRBV7-2	TRBJ2-1	TGTGCCAGCAGGGACAGGGATTTCAATGAGCAGTTCTTC	CASRDRDFNEQFF
-	many	14	TRBV3-1	TRBJ2-1	TGTGCCAGCAGCCAAGATCTGGTAGGGAATGAGCAGTTCTTC	CASSQDLVGNEQFF
TRBD1	-	16	TRBV13	TRBJ1-4	TGTGCCAGCAGCCCCGGGACAGGGGCAACTAATGAAAAACTGTTTTTT	CASSPGTGATNEKLFF
TRBD1	many	16	TRBV20-1	TRBJ1-1	TGCAGTGCTAGAGATGCGAGACAGGGGATCAACACTGAAGCTTTCTTT	CSARDARQGINTEAFF
-	many	13	TRBV18	TRBJ2-1	TGTGCCAGCTCACGACCGAGCAACAATGAGCAGTTCTTC	CASSRPSNNEQFF
-	many	16	TRBV7-2	TRBJ2-1	TGTGCCAGCAGCCCCACCGGGGGTAGCGGCTACAATGAGCAGTTCTTC	CASSPTGGSGYNEQFF
-	many	18	TRBV21-1	TRBJ2-1	TGTGCCAGCAGCGTATATAGCGGGGGGGCTGGTTCCTACAATGAGCAGTTCTTC	CASSVYSGGAGSYNEQFF
TRBD1	medium-sized	16	TRBV4-3	TRBJ1-1	TGCGCCAGCAGCCAACGTACGGGACAGGGTCGCTCTGAAGCTTTCTTT	CASSQRTGQGRSEAFF
-	medium-sized	15	TRBV20-1	TRBJ2-1	TGCAGTGCTAGAGAACTAGGAAGCTCCTACAATGAGCAGTTCTTC	CSARELGSSYNEQFF
TRBD2	medium-sized	16	TRBV7-8	TRBJ2-1	TGTGCCAGCAGCTTGTTATCGACTAGCGGATACAATGAGCAGTTCTTC	CASSLLSTSGYNEQFF
TRBD1	few	13	TRBV13	TRBJ2-7	TGTGCCAGCAGCTCGGGACAGGGCTACGAGCAGTACTTC	CASSSGQGYEQYF
-	many	14	TRBV20-1	TRBJ2-7	TGCAGTGCCCCGAGGCCAGGGCTCTCCTACGAGCAGTACTTC	CSAPRPGLSYEQYF
-	-	15	TRBV13	TRBJ2-2	TGTGCCAGCAGCCCATGGACAGCCCAAACCGGGGAGCTGTTTTTT	CASSPWTAQTGELFF
-	many	14	TRBV19	TRBJ1-1	TGTGCCAGTACCGGGGAGGCAGGGAGGCCTGAAGCTTTCTTT	CASTGEAGRPEAFF
-	many	15	TRBV7-2	TRBJ2-3	TGTGCCAGCAGCTTAGCTCAGGGACGCACAGATACGCAGTATTTT	CASSLAQGRTDTQYF
TRBD2	many	17	TRBV9	TRBJ2-3	TGTGCCAGCAGCGTAGGTGGGACTAGCGGGAGTACAGATACGCAGTATTTT	CASSVGGTSGSTDTQYF
-	many	15	TRBV30	TRBJ2-2	TGTGCCTTGACCGCCGGGCCCGGGGGCACCGGGGAGCTGTTTTTT	CALTAGPGGTGELFF
-	medium-sized	13	TRBV20-1	TRBJ2-1	TGCAGTGCTCCTACCGGTTCTATGGATGAGCAGTTCTTC	CSAPTGSMDEQFF
TRBD2	medium-sized	16	TRBV5-1	TRBJ2-3	TGCGCCAGCAGCGTTGGCCAAAGCGGGGCCACAGATACGCAGTATTTT	CASSVGQSGATDTQYF
-	many	13	TRBV7-2	TRBJ2-5	TGTGCCAGCACCAAATCACTCAGCGGGACCCAGTACTTC	CASTKSLSGTQYF
TRBD2	-	14	TRBV28	TRBJ2-7	TGTGCCAGCAGTAGGACTAGCGGGGGCTACGAGCAGTACTTC	CASSRTSGGYEQYF
-	many	16	TRBV7-2	TRBJ2-5	TGTGCCAGCAGCCCAGGGGTCCAGCAAGGTAGAGAGACCCAGTACTTC	CASSPGVQQGRETQYF
TRBD2	many	14	TRBV7-2	TRBJ2-1	TGTGCCAGCAGCACCACTAGCGCAGACAATGAGCAGTTCTTC	CASSTTSADNEQFF
-	once	15	TRBV7-9	TRBJ1-1	TGTGCCAGCAGCTTAGGTATAGGGGGAATCACTGAAGCTTTCTTT	CASSLGIGGITEAFF
-	medium-sized	15	TRBV4-3	TRBJ2-2	TGCGCCAGCAGCCAAGACGCAGGAAACACCGGGGAGCTGTTTTTT	CASSQDAGNTGELFF
-	medium-sized	13	TRBV12-3/TRBV12-4	TRBJ1-1	TGTGCCAGCAGTTTACAGGGAGGGACTGAAGCTTTCTTT	CASSLQGGTEAFF
-	-	14	TRBV19	TRBJ2-5	TGTGCCAGTAGTATAGATCAAGGGTTAGAGACCCAGTACTTC	CASSIDQGLETQYF
-	many	18	TRBV18	TRBJ2-6	TGTGCCAGCTCACCAACCCAGGATACCTACTCTGGGGCCAACGTCCTGACTTTC	CASSPTQDTYSGANVLTF
-	-	14	TRBV12-3/TRBV12-4	TRBJ2-3	TGTGCCAGCAGTTTCTCGGGGGGCACAGATACGCAGTATTTT	CASSFSGGTDTQYF
TRBD2	few	12	TRBV29-1	TRBJ2-1	TGCAGCGTGCGGACTAGTGGCTATGAGCAGTTCTTC	CSVRTSGYEQFF
-	many	15	TRBV18	TRBJ2-4	TGTGCCAGCTCACCACCGCTACTAGCCAAAAACATTCAGTACTTC	CASSPPLLAKNIQYF
-	-	13	TRBV20-1	TRBJ2-1	TGCAGTGCTCATTGGGGCGGCTACAATGAGCAGTTCTTC	CSAHWGGYNEQFF
-	many	16	TRBV6-2/TRBV6-3	TRBJ2-2	TGTGCCAGCAGAATCCAGGGAAAGGGGAACACCGGGGAGCTGTTTTTT	CASRIQGKGNTGELFF
TRBD1	many	15	TRBV11-2	TRBJ2-5	TGTGCCAGCAGCACATCCGACAGGGTCCAAGAGACCCAGTACTTC	CASSTSDRVQETQYF
-	medium-sized	15	TRBV29-1	TRBJ1-6	TGCAGCGTCCACCTGGGGGCAGGCCCTAATTCACCCCTCCACTTT	CSVHLGAGPNSPLHF
TRBD2	once	16	TRBV19	TRBJ2-1	TGTGCCAGTAGTGCTCGGGGGACTAGCGGGAGAAATGAGCAGTTCTTC	CASSARGTSGRNEQFF
-	medium-sized	15	TRBV29-1	TRBJ2-4	TGCAGCGTTGGTTTTAAGGGACTAGCCAAAAACATTCAGTACTTC	CSVGFKGLAKNIQYF
TRBD1	-	16	TRBV4-3	TRBJ2-5	TGCGCCAGCAGCCAAGAAGAAGGACAGGGTGAAGAGACCCAGTACTTC	CASSQEEGQGEETQYF
TRBD1	medium-sized	13	TRBV3-1	TRBJ1-4	TGTGCCAGCAGCCAACAGGGGGGACAGAAACTGTTTTTT	CASSQQGGQKLFF
-	many	14	TRBV6-2/TRBV6-3	TRBJ1-3	TGTGCCAGCGCGGCGGCAAGCTCTGGAAACACCATATATTTT	CASAAASSGNTIYF
TRBD1	many	14	TRBV25-1	TRBJ1-2	TGTGCCAGCAGGGGACAGGGGAGCGCCTATGGCTACACCTTC	CASRGQGSAYGYTF
TRBD2	-	13	TRBV6-5	TRBJ2-7	TGTGCCGCCGGGGGGTCCAGCTCCTACGAGCAGTACTTC	CAAGGSSSYEQYF
-	many	11	TRBV24-1	TRBJ1-1	TGTGCCACCAGGAGAGACAGGGAAGCTTTCTTT	CATRRDREAFF